The rows below give T cell receptor beta chains drawn from one sample of a study of cytomegalovirus exposure and HLA in healthy donors. Here immunoSEQ multiplex PCR was the method, and the copy in TCRdb shows in-frame clones only, minus some. The sample yields 140,000 or so clones, 75% to 90% seen once. Sequencing used PBMCs. These receptors were obtained from a man between 35 and 55 years old in good health and CMV-seronegative. Each CDR3 is given with its conserved first and last residue. Each record gives: J gene, V gene, D gene, clone size, CDR3 protein, CDR3 DNA. A D gene is named only where the DNA matches it firmly. The size of a clone is reported for some rows only, either as once, few or many, or as a class for expanded clones.

J gene: TRBJ1-5; V gene: TRBV28; D gene: NA; clone size: NA; CDR3 protein: CASDGRGGGSNQPQHF; CDR3 DNA: TGTGCCAGCGATGGGAGGGGGGGCGGTAGCAATCAGCCCCAGCATTTT
J gene: TRBJ1-5; V gene: TRBV30; D gene: TRBD1; clone size: NA; CDR3 protein: CAWSDGQGKGPQHF; CDR3 DNA: TGTGCTTGGAGTGACGGACAGGGGAAGGGACCCCAGCATTTT
J gene: TRBJ2-1; V gene: TRBV12-5; D gene: NA; clone size: NA; CDR3 protein: CASGLDSDNEQFF; CDR3 DNA: TGTGCTAGTGGGCTGGACAGCGACAATGAGCAGTTCTTC
J gene: TRBJ2-1; V gene: TRBV19; D gene: NA; clone size: NA; CDR3 protein: CASSIEMSSYNEQFF; CDR3 DNA: TGTGCCAGTAGTATAGAGATGAGCTCCTACAATGAGCAGTTCTTC
J gene: TRBJ2-7; V gene: TRBV6-1; D gene: TRBD2; clone size: NA; CDR3 protein: CASKLSGGPYEQYF; CDR3 DNA: TGTGCCAGCAAGCTTAGCGGGGGGCCTTACGAGCAGTACTTC
J gene: TRBJ1-1; V gene: TRBV30; D gene: NA; clone size: few; CDR3 protein: CAWRDEGRTEAFF; CDR3 DNA: TGTGCCTGGAGAGACGAGGGGAGGACTGAAGCTTTCTTT
J gene: TRBJ1-5; V gene: TRBV6-6; D gene: TRBD1; clone size: NA; CDR3 protein: CAIGMDRGRSNQPQHF; CDR3 DNA: TGTGCCATCGGGATGGACAGGGGTCGGAGCAATCAGCCCCAGCATTTT
J gene: TRBJ2-3; V gene: TRBV19; D gene: NA; clone size: NA; CDR3 protein: CASTPTRGDTQYF; CDR3 DNA: TGTGCCAGTACCCCAACTCGGGGGGATACGCAGTATTTT
J gene: TRBJ1-1; V gene: TRBV29-1; D gene: NA; clone size: NA; CDR3 protein: CSVEVSAAWGENTEAFF; CDR3 DNA: TGCAGCGTTGAAGTGTCGGCAGCCTGGGGGGAGAACACTGAAGCTTTCTTT
J gene: TRBJ1-1; V gene: TRBV7-2; D gene: NA; clone size: NA; CDR3 protein: CASSNRQGRGTEAFF; CDR3 DNA: TGTGCCAGCAGCAATCGTCAAGGTAGGGGCACTGAAGCTTTCTTT
J gene: TRBJ1-2; V gene: TRBV5-6; D gene: TRBD1; clone size: NA; CDR3 protein: CASSGLGGLDYGYTF; CDR3 DNA: TGTGCCAGCAGCGGATTAGGGGGCCTGGACTATGGCTACACCTTC
J gene: TRBJ2-1; V gene: TRBV7-9; D gene: TRBD1; clone size: NA; CDR3 protein: CASSPLGQGASGGQFF; CDR3 DNA: TGTGCCAGCAGCCCGCTGGGACAGGGGGCTTCCGGAGGGCAGTTCTTC
J gene: TRBJ2-1; V gene: TRBV18; D gene: NA; clone size: once; CDR3 protein: CASSPNSGSYNEQFF; CDR3 DNA: TGTGCCAGCTCACCTAACAGTGGCTCCTACAATGAGCAGTTCTTC
J gene: TRBJ1-2; V gene: TRBV4-1; D gene: NA; clone size: NA; CDR3 protein: CASSQARGTGGSANYGYTF; CDR3 DNA: TGCGCCAGCAGCCAAGCCAGGGGAACAGGAGGTTCCGCTAACTATGGCTACACCTTC
J gene: TRBJ2-2; V gene: TRBV4-3; D gene: NA; clone size: NA; CDR3 protein: CASSQGGTDTGELFF; CDR3 DNA: TGCGCCAGCAGCCAAGGAGGTACGGACACCGGGGAGCTGTTTTTT
J gene: TRBJ2-3; V gene: TRBV27; D gene: TRBD2; clone size: NA; CDR3 protein: CASSWGGDTQYF; CDR3 DNA: TGTGCCAGCTCCTGGGGGGGGGATACGCAGTATTTT
J gene: TRBJ1-4; V gene: TRBV28; D gene: TRBD1; clone size: NA; CDR3 protein: CASPGTVVPNEKLFF; CDR3 DNA: TGTGCCAGCCCCGGGACAGTCGTACCCAATGAAAAACTGTTTTTT
J gene: TRBJ1-6; V gene: TRBV2; D gene: TRBD1; clone size: NA; CDR3 protein: CASSGQGSYNSPLHF; CDR3 DNA: TGTGCCAGCAGTGGACAGGGTAGCTATAATTCACCCCTCCACTTT
J gene: TRBJ1-1; V gene: TRBV11-2; D gene: TRBD1; clone size: NA; CDR3 protein: CASSKMGQGLLNTEAFF; CDR3 DNA: TGTGCCAGCAGCAAAATGGGACAGGGGCTCCTGAACACTGAAGCTTTCTTT
J gene: TRBJ1-6; V gene: TRBV6-1; D gene: NA; clone size: NA; CDR3 protein: CASSDRQNSPLHF; CDR3 DNA: TGTGCCAGCAGTGACAGGCAGAATTCACCCCTCCACTTT
J gene: TRBJ1-2; V gene: TRBV6-5; D gene: TRBD1; clone size: once; CDR3 protein: CASSYRQGGGYTF; CDR3 DNA: TGTGCCAGCAGTTACCGACAGGGGGGTGGCTACACCTTC
J gene: TRBJ2-7; V gene: TRBV29-1; D gene: TRBD1; clone size: NA; CDR3 protein: CSVEVEDRDYEQYF; CDR3 DNA: TGCAGCGTTGAAGTTGAGGACAGGGACTACGAGCAGTACTTC